The 3 T cell receptor beta chains below all came from one sample that was sequenced in a study of identical twins. MiXCR, applied by TCRdb to the 5' RACE reads, yields one record per CDR3 protein. Here the sample spans roughly 230,000 distinct CDR3 sequences, about 8% being singletons. In addition, the sample was reused for a study of yellow fever vaccine responses in identical twins.

The material sequenced was CD8+ T cells sorted from blood. These receptors were taken from a woman between 18 and 29 years old in good health.

The V call is TRBV11-1, the J call TRBJ2-1, with 15 bases identical to TRBD2. CDR3 size: 18 residues. Germline CDR1 SGHAT, CDR2 FQDESV (reference sequence). The trim removed 11 bases at V and 0 bases at J, leaving 11 bases unmatched. As DNA, the CDR3 is TGTGCCGGCTGGGGGACTAGCGGGGGGACCTTCTCCTACAATGAGCAGTTCTTC. Its protein is CAGWGTSGGTFSYNEQFF.

This chain connects TRBV5-8 to TRBJ2-7; the D gene is possibly TRBD1 (6 bases). Between the trimmed V and J ends, which lost 4 bases and 5 bases, there was a span of 16 bases. The CDR3 spans 14 residues. Looked up from germline, CDR1 is SGHTS and CDR2 is YDEGEE. In DNA, the CDR3 is TGTGCCAGCAGCCCTCCGGGACACGTGAACGAGCAGTACTTC. It yields the protein CASSPPGHVNEQYF.

This clonotype appeared a few times. The rearrangement links TRBV20-1 to TRBJ2-3; TRBD2 matches at 9 bases. The ends lost 3 bases at V and 4 bases at J; junction bases unmatched: 11. Germline V gene sequence: CDR1 DFQATT, CDR2 SNEGSKA (reference sequence). There are 16 residues in the CDR3. The chain's CDR3 is CSARVVAGDLADTQYF. DNA of the CDR3: TGCAGTGCTAGGGTAGTAGCGGGAGATTTGGCAGATACGCAGTATTTT.